This TCR beta chain is drawn from a study of T cell responses to AZD1222 COVID-19 vaccine. The CDR3 extends over 14 amino acids. Germline CDR1 and CDR2: SNHLY and FYNNEI. Trimming cost V 6 bases and J 7 bases, with 17 bases left between them. Generated by immunoSEQ multiplex PCR, the TCRdb table keeps only in-frame clones and is missing some. The profile shows some 120,000 clones, 70% to 90% of them singletons. The chain employs TRBV2 and TRBJ2-3; perhaps TRBD2 as D (6 bases). Sequencing was performed on peripheral blood, taken on day 0 of AZD1222 vaccination. The TCR comes from an adult in good health. CDR3 in amino acids: CASRGGTLGHTQYF. The DNA for the CDR3 is TGTGCCAGCAGGGGCGGGACCCTAGGGCATACGCAGTATTTT.